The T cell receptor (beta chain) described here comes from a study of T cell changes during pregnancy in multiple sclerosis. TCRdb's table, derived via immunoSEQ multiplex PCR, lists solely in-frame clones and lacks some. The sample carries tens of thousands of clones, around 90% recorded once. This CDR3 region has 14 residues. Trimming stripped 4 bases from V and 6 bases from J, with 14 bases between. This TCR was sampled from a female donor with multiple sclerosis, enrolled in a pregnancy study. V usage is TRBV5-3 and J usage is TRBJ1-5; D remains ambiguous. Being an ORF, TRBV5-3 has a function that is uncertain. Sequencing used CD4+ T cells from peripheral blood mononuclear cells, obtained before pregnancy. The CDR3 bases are TGTGCCAGAAGCGGGAGAAGAGGGCGTCAGCCCCAGCATTTT. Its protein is CARSGRRGRQPQHF.